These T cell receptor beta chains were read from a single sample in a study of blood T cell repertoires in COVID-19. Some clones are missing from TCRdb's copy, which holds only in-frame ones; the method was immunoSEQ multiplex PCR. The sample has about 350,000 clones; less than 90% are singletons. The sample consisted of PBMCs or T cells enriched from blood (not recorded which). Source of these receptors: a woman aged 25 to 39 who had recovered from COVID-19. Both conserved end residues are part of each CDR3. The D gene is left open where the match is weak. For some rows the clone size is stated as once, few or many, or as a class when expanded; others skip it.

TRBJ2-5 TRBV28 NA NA TGTGCCAGCAGGGGCAAAAAAGGGGGCTCCGGAGGGGAGACCCAGTACTTC CASRGKKGGSGGETQYF
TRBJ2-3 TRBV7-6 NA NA TGTGCCAGCAGCTTTGGGGCTAGCGAATCCACAGATACGCAGTATTTT CASSFGASESTDTQYF
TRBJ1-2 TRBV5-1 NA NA TGCGCCAGCAGCTGGCAGGGCGCCGAAATCAACTATGGCTACACCTTC CASSWQGAEINYGYTF
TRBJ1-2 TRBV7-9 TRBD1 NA TGTGCCAGCAGCTCCCCAACAGGGGGCGGCTATGGCTACACCTTC CASSSPTGGGYGYTF
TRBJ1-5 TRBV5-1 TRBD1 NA TGCGCCAGCAGCCCGACACAGGGGCCGTCACAGCCCCAGCATTTT CASSPTQGPSQPQHF
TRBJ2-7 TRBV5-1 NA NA TGCGCCAGCAGCTTTAGCGGAAGCTCCTACGAGCAGTACTTC CASSFSGSSYEQYF
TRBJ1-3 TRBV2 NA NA TGTGCCAGCAGTGAGGTTGGGCCGGGGAACACCATATATTTT CASSEVGPGNTIYF
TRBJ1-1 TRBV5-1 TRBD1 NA TGCGCCAGCAGCAATGGAGGACAGGGGGCGAACACTGAAGCTTTCTTT CASSNGGQGANTEAFF
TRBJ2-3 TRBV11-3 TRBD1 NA TGTGCCAGCAGCTTAGGTGGGACAGGGGGCGCAGATACGCAGTATTTT CASSLGGTGGADTQYF
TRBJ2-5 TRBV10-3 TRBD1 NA TGTGCCATCGGGCAGGGGGCTCAAGAGACCCAGTACTTC CAIGQGAQETQYF
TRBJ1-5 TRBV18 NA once TGTGCCAGCTCACCTAACGGGAGGGGCAATCAGCCCCAGCATTTT CASSPNGRGNQPQHF
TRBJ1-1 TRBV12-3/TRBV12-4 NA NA TGTGCCAGCTATCGGGGGACTGAAGCTTTCTTT CASYRGTEAFF
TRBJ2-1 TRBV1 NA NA TGCACCAGCAGCCACGGCGGGGGGAAAAGTGAGCAGTTCTTC CTSSHGGGKSEQFF
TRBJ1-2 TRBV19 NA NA TGTGCCAGTAGCAGGGACATTCGGAGCTTGAAGGACTATGGCTACACCTTC CASSRDIRSLKDYGYTF
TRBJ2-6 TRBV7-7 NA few TGTGCCAGCAGCCCTTATGGGGCGGCAACTGGGGCCAACGTCCTGACTTTC CASSPYGAATGANVLTF
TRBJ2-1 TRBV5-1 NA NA TGCGCCAGCAGCTTGGGGCAGGGGGGCAATGAGCAGTTCTTC CASSLGQGGNEQFF
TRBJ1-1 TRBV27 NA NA TGTGCCAGCAACTCGAACACTGAAGCTTTCTTT CASNSNTEAFF
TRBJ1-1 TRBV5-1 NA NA TGCGCCCGCAGCTTCGGGGGGGGTGTCCCTGAAGCTTTCTTT CARSFGGGVPEAFF
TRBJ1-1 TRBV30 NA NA TGTGCCTGGACCCGGGACTCGAACACTGAAGCTTTCTTT CAWTRDSNTEAFF
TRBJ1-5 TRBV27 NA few TGTGCCAGCAGTTTATGGGGCAGGGCCAATCAGCCCCAGCATTTT CASSLWGRANQPQHF
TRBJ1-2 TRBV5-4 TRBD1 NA TGTGCCAGCAGCTTGAAGACAGGGCCTAACTATGGCTACACCTTC CASSLKTGPNYGYTF
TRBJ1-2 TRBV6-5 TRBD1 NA TGTGCCAGCAGTTACTCCGGGACAGTGAACTATGGCTACACCTTC CASSYSGTVNYGYTF
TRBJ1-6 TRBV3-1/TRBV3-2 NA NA TGTGCCAGCAGCTCAACGTCAAGCAATTCACCCCTCCACTTT CASSSTSSNSPLHF
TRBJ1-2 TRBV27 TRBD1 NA TGTGCCAGCAGCTCCGGACAGGATTCTAACTATGGCTACACCTTC CASSSGQDSNYGYTF
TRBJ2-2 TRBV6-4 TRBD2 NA TGTGCCAGCAGTGAAAGCGGGGGGGCCACCGGGGAGCTGTTTTTT CASSESGGATGELFF
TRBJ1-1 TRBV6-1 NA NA TGTGCCAGCAGTGATTCTCCAGGGAACACTGAAGCTTTCTTT CASSDSPGNTEAFF
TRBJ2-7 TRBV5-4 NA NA TGTGCCAGCAGCTTGGGAACGGGAGAGCAGTACTTC CASSLGTGEQYF
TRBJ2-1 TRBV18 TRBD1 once TGTGCCAGCTCACCACCGGGGCAGGGGGCCTACAATGAGCAGTTCTTC CASSPPGQGAYNEQFF